This T cell receptor (beta chain) was recorded in a study of regulatory T cells in long-lasting Graves disease (dated by TCRdb to about 2021). In terms of the full investigation: Persistent Graves' disease was defined as persistently positive TSH receptor autoantibodies together with antithyroid drug treatment for over 5 years. Peripheral blood TCR sequencing and RNA sequencing compared persistent Graves' disease patients with newly diagnosed Graves' disease patients. The study was conducted in China and was registered as a clinical trial. A total of roughly 33 samples underwent TCR sequencing: about 13 from persistent and 20 from newly diagnosed Graves' disease patients. On average, persistent Graves' disease patients in the clinical cohort had been on antithyroid drugs for about 9.3 years.

Its CDR3 holds 13 amino acids, cysteine through phenylalanine. Here the CDR3 DNA is all that survives: 39 bases in frame from base 1. The junction shows trimming of 5 bases on V and 4 bases on J, plus 8 bases between the germline ends. General conclusions and limits of the study: Preferential use of TRBV28, TRBJ1-2 and TRBJ2-5 was observed in persistent disease, whereas TRBV20-1 and TRBJ2-1 were favored in newly diagnosed disease. Persistent Graves' disease patients showed lower TCR Shannon entropy and fewer highly expanded clones than newly diagnosed patients, suggesting clonal expansion. Sequencing and analysis were restricted to the TCR beta chain. The authors acknowledged the small sample size as a limitation that may reduce accuracy. Because the primary lesion, thyroid tissue, could not be accessed, the study looked at peripheral blood alone. More public clonotypes were shared among persistent patients (roughly 2,900) than among newly diagnosed patients (over 900).

Libraries were constructed by multiplex PCR. The sequencer listed for this sample is Illumina HiSeq 4000. iRepertoire HTBI primers and Arm-PCR amplification of CDR3 regions were used to construct TCR beta libraries. Gel purification was performed on PCR products prior to sequencing. In the original analysis: Gene usage analysis of CDR3 amino acid clonotypes used the approximately 62 TRBV and 14 to 15 TRBJ segments found across samples. Filtered high-quality paired reads were merged into contigs using COPE and FqMerger. BLAST was used to align contigs to the IMGT TRBV, TRBD and TRBJ reference genes, and CDR3 was defined following IMGT. Any clonotype with a frequency above 0.1% was counted as a highly expanded clone. Shannon entropy was used to measure repertoire diversity, and the Gini coefficient was used to measure V-J evenness. Public clonotypes were defined as clonotypes shared by more than one individual. In-frame beta chains were kept once TCRdb had trimmed the public reads at Q25 with fastp and called clones with MiXCR. For every CDR3 protein sequence, its rows merge into one entry that carries the most common genes and DNA. These V and J calls are TCRdb output, not the study's own analysis. The sample contains roughly 500,000 distinct CDR3 sequences, 22% of them found a single time. The top ten constitute 10% to 15% of the sample.

This clonotype came up many times. Its cognate antigen has yet to be identified. Base qualities are not provided; no much larger clone lies one nucleotide away. Taken with the paper, the label for time point translates to: persistent/refractory GD, antithyroid drugs over 5 years with positive TRAb. For both TCR sequencing and RNA sequencing, RNA was extracted from PBMCs in TRIzol. The diagnosis of Graves' disease was made according to American Thyroid Association guidelines. Patients were recruited from an endocrinology department in Xi'an, China. Each patient gave approximately 10 milliliters of peripheral blood, collected in an EDTA anticoagulant tube. PBMCs were isolated by Ficoll Paque Plus density gradient separation without further T cell sorting. An Agilent 2100 Bioanalyzer and agarose gel were used to assess RNA quality, and a NanoDrop 2000 was used to measure RNA concentration.

The chain links TRBV12-3 or TRBV12-4 with TRBJ1-4, with no D gene named confidently. The material was peripheral blood mononuclear cells (PBMCs), obtained when the disease was refractory, from a patient treated with antithyroid drugs. The source of this sequence is a female donor with Graves disease. At the DNA level, the sequence is TGTGCCAGCAGTCCCGCGGGTAATGAAAAACTGTTTTTT. The resulting protein is CASSPAGNEKLFF.